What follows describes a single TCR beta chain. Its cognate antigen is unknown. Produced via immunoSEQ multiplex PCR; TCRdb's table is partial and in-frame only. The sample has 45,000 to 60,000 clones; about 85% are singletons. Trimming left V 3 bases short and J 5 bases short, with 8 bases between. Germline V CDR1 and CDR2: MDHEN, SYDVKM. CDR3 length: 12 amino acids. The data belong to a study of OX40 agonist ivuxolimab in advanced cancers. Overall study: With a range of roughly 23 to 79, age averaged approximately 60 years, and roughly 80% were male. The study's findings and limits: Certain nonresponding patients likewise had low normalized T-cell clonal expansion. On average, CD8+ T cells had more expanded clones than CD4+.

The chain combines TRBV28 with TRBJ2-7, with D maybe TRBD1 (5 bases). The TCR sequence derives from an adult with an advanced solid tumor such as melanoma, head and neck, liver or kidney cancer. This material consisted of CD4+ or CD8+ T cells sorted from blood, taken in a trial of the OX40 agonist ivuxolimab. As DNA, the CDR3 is TGTGCCAGCAGTTTCCAGGGAAACGAGCAGTACTTC. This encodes CASSFQGNEQYF.